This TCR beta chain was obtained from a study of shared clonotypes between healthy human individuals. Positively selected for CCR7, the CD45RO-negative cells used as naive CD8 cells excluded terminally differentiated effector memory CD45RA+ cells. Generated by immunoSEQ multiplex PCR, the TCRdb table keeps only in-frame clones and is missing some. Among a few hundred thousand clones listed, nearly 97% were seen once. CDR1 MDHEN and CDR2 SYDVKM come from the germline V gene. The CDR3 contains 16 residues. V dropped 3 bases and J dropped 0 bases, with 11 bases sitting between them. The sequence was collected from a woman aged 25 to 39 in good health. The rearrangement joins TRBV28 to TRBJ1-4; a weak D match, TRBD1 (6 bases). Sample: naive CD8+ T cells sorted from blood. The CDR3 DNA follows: TGTGCCAGCAGTTTCGACAGGAGGACAACTAATGAAAAACTGTTTTTT. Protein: CASSFDRRTTNEKLFF.